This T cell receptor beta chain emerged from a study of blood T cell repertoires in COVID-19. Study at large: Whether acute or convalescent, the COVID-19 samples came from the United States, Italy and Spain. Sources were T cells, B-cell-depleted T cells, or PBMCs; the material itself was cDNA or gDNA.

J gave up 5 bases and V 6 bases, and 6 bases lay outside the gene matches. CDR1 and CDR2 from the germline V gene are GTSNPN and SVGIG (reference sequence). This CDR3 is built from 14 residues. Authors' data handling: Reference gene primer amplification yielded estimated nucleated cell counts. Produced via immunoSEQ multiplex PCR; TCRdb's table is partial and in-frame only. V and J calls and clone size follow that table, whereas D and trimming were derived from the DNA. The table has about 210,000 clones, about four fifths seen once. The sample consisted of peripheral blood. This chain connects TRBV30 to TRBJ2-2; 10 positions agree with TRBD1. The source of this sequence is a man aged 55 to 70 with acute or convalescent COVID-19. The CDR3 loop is CACGQGGWTGELFF. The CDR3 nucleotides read TGTGCCTGCGGACAGGGGGGATGGACCGGGGAGCTGTTTTTT.